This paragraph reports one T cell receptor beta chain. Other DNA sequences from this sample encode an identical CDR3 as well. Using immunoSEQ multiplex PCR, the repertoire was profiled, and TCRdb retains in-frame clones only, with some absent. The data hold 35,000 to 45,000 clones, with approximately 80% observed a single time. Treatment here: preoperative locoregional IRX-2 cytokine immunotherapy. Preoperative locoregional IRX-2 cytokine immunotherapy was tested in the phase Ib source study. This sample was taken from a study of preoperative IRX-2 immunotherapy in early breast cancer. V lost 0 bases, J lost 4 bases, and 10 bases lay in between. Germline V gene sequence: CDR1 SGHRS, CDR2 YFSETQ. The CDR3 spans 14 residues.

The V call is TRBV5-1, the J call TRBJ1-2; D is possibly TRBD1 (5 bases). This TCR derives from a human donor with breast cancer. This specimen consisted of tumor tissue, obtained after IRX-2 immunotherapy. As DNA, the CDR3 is TGCGCCAGCAGCTTGGCCGGGGGGTCCTATGGCTACACCTTC. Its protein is CASSLAGGSYGYTF.